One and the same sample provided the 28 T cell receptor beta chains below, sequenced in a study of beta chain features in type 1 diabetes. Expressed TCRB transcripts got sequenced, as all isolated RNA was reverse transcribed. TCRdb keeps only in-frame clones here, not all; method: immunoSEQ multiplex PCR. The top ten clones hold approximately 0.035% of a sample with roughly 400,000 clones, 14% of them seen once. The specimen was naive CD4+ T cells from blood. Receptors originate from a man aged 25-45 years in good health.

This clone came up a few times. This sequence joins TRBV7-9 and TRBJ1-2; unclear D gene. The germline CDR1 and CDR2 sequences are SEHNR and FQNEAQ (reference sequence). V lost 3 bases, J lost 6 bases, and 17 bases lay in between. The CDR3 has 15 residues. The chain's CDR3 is CASSFTDLLHDGYTF. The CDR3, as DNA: TGTGCCAGCAGCTTCACGGACCTACTACACGATGGCTACACCTTC.

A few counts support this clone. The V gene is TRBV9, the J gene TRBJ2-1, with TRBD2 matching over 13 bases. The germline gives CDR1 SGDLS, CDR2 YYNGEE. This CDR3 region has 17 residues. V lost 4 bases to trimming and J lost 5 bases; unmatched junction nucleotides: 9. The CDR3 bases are TGTGCCAGCAGCCTGGGACTAGCGGGGCCACCGGACAATGAGCAGTTCTTC. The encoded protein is CASSLGLAGPPDNEQFF.

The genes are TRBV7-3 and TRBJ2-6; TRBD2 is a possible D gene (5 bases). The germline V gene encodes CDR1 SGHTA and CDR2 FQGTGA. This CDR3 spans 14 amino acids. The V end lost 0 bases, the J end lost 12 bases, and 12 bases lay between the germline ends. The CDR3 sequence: CASSLTSRSGVLTF. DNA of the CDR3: TGTGCCAGCAGCTTAACGTCCCGGAGCGGCGTCCTGACTTTC.

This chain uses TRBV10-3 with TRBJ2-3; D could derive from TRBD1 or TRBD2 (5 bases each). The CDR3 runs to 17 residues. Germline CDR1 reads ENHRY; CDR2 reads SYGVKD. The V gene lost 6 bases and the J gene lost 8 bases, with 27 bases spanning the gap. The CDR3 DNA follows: TGTGCCATCAGCCAAGTCGGGGCTAGTTTTATCCTTGGTACGCAGTATTTT. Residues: CAISQVGASFILGTQYF.

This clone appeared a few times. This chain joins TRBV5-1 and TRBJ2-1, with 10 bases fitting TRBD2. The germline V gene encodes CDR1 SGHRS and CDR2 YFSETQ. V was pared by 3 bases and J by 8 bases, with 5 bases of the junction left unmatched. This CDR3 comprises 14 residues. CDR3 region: CASSSTSGRDEQFF. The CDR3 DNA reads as TGCGCCAGCAGCTCGACTAGCGGGCGGGATGAGCAGTTCTTC.

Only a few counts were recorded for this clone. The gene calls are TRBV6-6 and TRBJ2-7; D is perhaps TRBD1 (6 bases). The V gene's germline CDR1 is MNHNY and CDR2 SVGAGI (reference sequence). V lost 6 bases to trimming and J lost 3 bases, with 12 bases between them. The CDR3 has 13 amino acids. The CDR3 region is CASRTGTIYEQYF. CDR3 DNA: TGTGCCAGCAGGACCGGGACAATCTACGAGCAGTACTTC.

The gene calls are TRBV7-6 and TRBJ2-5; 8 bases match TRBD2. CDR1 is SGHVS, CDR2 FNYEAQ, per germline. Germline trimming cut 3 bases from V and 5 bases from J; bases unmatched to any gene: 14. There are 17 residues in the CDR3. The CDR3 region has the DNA TGTGCCAGCAGCTTTGTACGGCGGGGGGCCCCTAGTGAGACCCAGTACTTC. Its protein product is CASSFVRRGAPSETQYF.

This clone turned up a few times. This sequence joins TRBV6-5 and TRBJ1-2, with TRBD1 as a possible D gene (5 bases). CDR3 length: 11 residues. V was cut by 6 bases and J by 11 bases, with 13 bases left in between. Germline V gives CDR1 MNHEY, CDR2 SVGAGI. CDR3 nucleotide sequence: TGTGCCAGCAGGGGACCCGGAAGGTACACCTTC. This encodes CASRGPGRYTF.

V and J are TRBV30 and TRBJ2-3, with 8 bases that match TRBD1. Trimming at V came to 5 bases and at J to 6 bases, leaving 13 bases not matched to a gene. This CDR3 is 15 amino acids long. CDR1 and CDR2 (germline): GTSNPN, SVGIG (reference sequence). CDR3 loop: CAWGQGAAASDTQYF. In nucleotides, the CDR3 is TGTGCCTGGGGCCAGGGGGCGGCAGCTTCGGATACGCAGTATTTT.

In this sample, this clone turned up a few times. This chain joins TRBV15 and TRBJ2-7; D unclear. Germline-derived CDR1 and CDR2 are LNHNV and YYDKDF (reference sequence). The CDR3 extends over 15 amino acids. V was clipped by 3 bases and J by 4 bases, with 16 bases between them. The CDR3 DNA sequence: TGTGCCACCAGCAGTGAACCCGGGCCCCTGTACGAGCAGTACGTC. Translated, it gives CATSSEPGPLYEQYV.

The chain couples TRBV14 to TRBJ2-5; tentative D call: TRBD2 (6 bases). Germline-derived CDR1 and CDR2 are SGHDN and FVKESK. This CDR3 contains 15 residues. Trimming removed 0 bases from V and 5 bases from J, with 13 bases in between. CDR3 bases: TGTGCCAGCAGCCAAGAAATGCGGGATACCGAGACCCAGTACTTC. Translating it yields CASSQEMRDTETQYF. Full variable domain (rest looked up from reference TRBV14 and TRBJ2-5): EAGVTQFPSHSVIEKGQTVTLRCDPISGHDNLYWYRRVMGKEIKFLLHFVKESKQDESGMPNNRFLAERTGGTYSTLKVQPAELEDSGVYFCASSQEMRDTETQYFGPGTRLLVL.

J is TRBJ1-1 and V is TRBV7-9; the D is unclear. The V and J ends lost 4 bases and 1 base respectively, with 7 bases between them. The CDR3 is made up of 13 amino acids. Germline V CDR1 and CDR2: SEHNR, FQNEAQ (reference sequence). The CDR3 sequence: CASSSQRNTEAFF. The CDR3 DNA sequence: TGTGCCAGCAGCTCACAACGGAACACTGAAGCTTTCTTT.

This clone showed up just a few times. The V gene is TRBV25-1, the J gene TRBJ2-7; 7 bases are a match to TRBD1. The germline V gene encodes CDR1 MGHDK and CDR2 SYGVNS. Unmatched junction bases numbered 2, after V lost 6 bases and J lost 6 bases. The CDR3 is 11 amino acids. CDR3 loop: CASRDRTEQYF. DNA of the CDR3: TGTGCCAGCAGGGACAGGACCGAGCAGTACTTC.

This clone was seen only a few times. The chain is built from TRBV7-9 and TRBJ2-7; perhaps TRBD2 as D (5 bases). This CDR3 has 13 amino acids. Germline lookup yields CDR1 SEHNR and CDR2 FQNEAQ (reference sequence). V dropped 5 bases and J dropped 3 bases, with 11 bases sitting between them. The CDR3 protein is CASSVGGGYEQYV. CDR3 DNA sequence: TGTGCCAGCAGCGTTGGAGGAGGCTACGAGCAGTACGTC.

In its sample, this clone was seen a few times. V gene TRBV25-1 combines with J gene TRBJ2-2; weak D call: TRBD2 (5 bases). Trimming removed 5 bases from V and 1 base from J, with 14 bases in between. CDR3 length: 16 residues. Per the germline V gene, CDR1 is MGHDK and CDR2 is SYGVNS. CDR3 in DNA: TGTGCCAGCAGTTTACCACCCCGGGAGAACACCGGGGAGCTGTTTTTT. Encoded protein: CASSLPPRENTGELFF.

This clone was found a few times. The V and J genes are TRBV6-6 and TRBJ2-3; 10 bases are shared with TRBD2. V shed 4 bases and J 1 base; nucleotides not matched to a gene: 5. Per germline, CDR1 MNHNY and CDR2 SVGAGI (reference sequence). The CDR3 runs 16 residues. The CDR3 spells CASSSGLAGGTDTQYF. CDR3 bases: TGTGCCAGCAGTTCCGGTCTAGCGGGAGGCACAGATACGCAGTATTTT.

The CDR3 region has the DNA TGCGCCAGCAGCTTGGACCGGGCATCGCACCACTTT. Translated: CASSLDRASHHF. This chain connects TRBV5-1 to TRBJ1-6; no reliable D call. The CDR3 runs 12 residues. CDR1 and CDR2 (germline): SGHRS, YFSETQ. V shed 0 bases and J shed 18 bases, with 13 bases lying between them.

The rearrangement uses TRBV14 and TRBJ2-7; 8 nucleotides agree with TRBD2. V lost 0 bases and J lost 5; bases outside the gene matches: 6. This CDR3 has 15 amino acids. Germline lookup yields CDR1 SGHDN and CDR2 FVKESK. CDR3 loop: CASSQEVAGLDEQYF. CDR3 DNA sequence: TGTGCCAGCAGCCAAGAAGTAGCGGGGTTGGACGAGCAGTACTTC.

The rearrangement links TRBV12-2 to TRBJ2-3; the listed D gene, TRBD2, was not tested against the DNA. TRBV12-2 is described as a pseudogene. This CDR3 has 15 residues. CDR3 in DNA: TGTGCAAGTCGCCTACTAGCGGGGGGCACAGATACGCAGTATTTT. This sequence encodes CASRLLAGGTDTQYF.

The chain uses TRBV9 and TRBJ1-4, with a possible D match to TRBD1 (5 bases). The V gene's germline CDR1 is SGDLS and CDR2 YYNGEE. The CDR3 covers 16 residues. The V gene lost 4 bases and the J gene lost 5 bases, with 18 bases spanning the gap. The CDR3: CASSHLAGFGNEKLFF. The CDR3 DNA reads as TGTGCCAGCAGCCATCTCGCAGGGTTTGGGAATGAAAAACTGTTTTTT.

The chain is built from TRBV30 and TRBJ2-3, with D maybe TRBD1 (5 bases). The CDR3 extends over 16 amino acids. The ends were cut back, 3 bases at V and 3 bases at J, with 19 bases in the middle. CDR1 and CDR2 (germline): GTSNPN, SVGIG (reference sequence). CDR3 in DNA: TGTGCCTGGAGGAGGTTAAGCAGGGAATTAACAGATACGCAGTATTTT. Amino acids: CAWRRLSRELTDTQYF.

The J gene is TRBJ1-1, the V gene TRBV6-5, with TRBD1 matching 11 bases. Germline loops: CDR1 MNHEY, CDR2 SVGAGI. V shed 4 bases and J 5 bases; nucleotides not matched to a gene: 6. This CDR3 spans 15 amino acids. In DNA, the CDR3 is TGTGCCAGCAGTTTTGGGACAGGGGGACAAACTGAAGCTTTCTTT. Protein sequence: CASSFGTGGQTEAFF.

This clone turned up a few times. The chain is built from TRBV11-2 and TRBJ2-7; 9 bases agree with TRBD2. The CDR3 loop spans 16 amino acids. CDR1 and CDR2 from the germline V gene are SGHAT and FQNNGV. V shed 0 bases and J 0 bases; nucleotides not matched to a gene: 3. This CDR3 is CASSLDSGGFSYEQYV. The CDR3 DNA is TGTGCCAGCAGCTTAGATAGCGGGGGATTCTCCTACGAGCAGTACGTC.

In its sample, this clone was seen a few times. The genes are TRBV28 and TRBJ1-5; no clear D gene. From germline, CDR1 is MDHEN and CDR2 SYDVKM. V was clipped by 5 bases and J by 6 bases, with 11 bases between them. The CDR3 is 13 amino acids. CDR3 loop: CASSLPNSQPQHF. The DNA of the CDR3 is TGTGCCAGCAGTCTGCCCAATTCTCAGCCCCAGCATTTT.

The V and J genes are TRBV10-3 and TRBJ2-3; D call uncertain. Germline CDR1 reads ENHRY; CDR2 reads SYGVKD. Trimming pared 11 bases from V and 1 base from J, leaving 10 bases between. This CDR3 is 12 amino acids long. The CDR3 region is CAVTSGTDTQYF. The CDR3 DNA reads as TGTGCCGTGACCTCCGGCACAGATACGCAGTATTTT.

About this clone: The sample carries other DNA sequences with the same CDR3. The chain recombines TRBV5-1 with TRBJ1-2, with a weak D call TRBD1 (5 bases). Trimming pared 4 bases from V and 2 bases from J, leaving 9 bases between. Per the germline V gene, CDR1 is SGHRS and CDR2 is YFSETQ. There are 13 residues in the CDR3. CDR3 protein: CASSLDSNYGYTF. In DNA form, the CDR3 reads TGCGCCAGCAGCCTAGACAGCAACTATGGCTACACCTTC.

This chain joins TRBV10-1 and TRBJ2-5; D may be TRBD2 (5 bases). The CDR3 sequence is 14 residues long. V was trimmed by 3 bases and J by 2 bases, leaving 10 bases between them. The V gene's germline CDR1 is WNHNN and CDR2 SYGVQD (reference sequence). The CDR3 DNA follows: TGCGCCAGCAGTGAAGGAGGATCTCAAGAGACCCAGTACTTC. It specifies CASSEGGSQETQYF.

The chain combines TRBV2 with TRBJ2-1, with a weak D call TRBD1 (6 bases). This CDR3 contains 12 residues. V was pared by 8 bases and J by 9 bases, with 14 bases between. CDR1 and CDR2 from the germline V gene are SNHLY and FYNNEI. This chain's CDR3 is CASSSGESEQFF. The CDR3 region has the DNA TGTGCCAGCTCATCAGGGGAAAGTGAGCAGTTCTTC.